This is a list of T cell receptor beta chains from one sample in a study of cytomegalovirus exposure and HLA in healthy donors. The table came from immunoSEQ multiplex PCR; TCRdb's copy has only in-frame clones and leaves some out. The top ten clones hold roughly 0.7% of a sample with about 200,000 clones, 65% to 85% of them seen once. Sequencing used PBMCs. These receptors were taken from a boy aged 2 to 10 in good health and CMV-seronegative. CDR3s include the opening cysteine and the closing phenylalanine or tryptophan. A D gene is named only where the DNA matches it firmly. Part of the rows lack a size; the others show once, few, many or a class for expanded clones.

v_call,clone_size,d_call,j_call,cdr3_aa,cdr3_nt
TRBV29-1,-,TRBD2,TRBJ2-7,CSVAGGRSEQYF,TGCAGCGTTGCGGGGGGAAGGTCCGAGCAGTACTTC
TRBV12-5,-,TRBD2,TRBJ2-3,CASGLVPPREGSRLTDTQYF,TGTGCTAGTGGTTTGGTACCCCCACGGGAGGGGTCTCGCTTGACAGATACGCAGTATTTT
TRBV5-1,few,-,TRBJ2-7,CASSLTGEQYF,TGCGCCAGCAGCTTAACAGGGGAGCAGTACTTC
TRBV27,-,TRBD1,TRBJ1-2,CASSSQTGDSGYGYTF,TGTGCCAGCAGTTCCCAAACAGGGGATAGTGGCTATGGCTACACCTTC
TRBV2,-,TRBD2,TRBJ2-1,CASRTSGGAREQFF,TGTGCCAGCAGGACTAGCGGGGGGGCCCGAGAGCAGTTCTTC
TRBV30,-,TRBD1,TRBJ1-5,CAWSGDRGSNSNQPQHF,TGTGCCTGGAGTGGGGACAGGGGCTCTAATAGCAATCAGCCCCAGCATTTT
TRBV2,-,TRBD2,TRBJ2-3,CASGSSGSTDTQYF,TGTGCCAGCGGCTCTAGCGGAAGCACAGATACGCAGTATTTT
TRBV7-8,-,-,TRBJ2-3,CASSVFRTDTQYF,TGTGCCAGCAGCGTATTCAGGACAGATACGCAGTATTTT
TRBV15,-,TRBD1,TRBJ1-5,CATSRGTVGNQPQHF,TGTGCCACCAGCAGGGGGACAGTGGGCAATCAGCCCCAGCATTTT
TRBV7-8,-,TRBD2,TRBJ2-5,CASSLVGSGETQYF,TGTGCCAGCAGCTTAGTGGGTAGCGGGGAGACCCAGTACTTC
TRBV5-1,-,TRBD1,TRBJ2-7,CASSAMTETGDFYEQYF,TGCGCCAGCAGCGCGATGACCGAGACAGGGGATTTCTACGAGCAGTACTTC
TRBV5-6,-,TRBD2,TRBJ2-1,CASSLGGGHNEQFF,TGTGCCAGCAGCTTGGGGGGGGGTCACAATGAGCAGTTCTTC
TRBV5-1,-,-,TRBJ1-2,CASKQAQNSYYGYTF,TGCGCCAGTAAACAGGCTCAGAATTCCTATTATGGCTACACCTTC
TRBV30,-,TRBD1,TRBJ1-4,CAWSASQDRGRVEKLFF,TGTGCCTGGAGCGCAAGTCAGGATAGGGGGCGAGTGGAAAAACTGTTTTTT
TRBV5-1,once,-,TRBJ2-7,CASRWEASYERYF,TGCGCCAGCAGATGGGAGGCGTCCTACGAGCGGTACTTC
TRBV6-1,-,-,TRBJ2-1,CASSDGLYSYNEQFF,TGTGCCAGCAGTGATGGACTATACTCCTACAATGAGCAGTTCTTC
TRBV9,-,TRBD2,TRBJ2-7,CASSRGGVDEQYF,TGTGCCAGCAGTCGGGGGGGGGTCGACGAGCAGTACTTC
TRBV6-5,few,TRBD2,TRBJ2-7,CASSSAGGWYEQYF,TGTGCCAGCAGTTCGGCGGGAGGTTGGTACGAGCAGTACTTC
TRBV5-1,-,-,TRBJ2-1,CASSLGEASSYNEQFF,TGCGCCAGCAGCTTGGGGGAGGCGAGCTCCTACAATGAGCAGTTCTTC
TRBV18,-,TRBD1,TRBJ1-1,CASSPPRTGGTEAFF,TGTGCCAGCTCACCCCCCAGGACAGGGGGCACTGAAGCTTTCTTT
TRBV5-4,-,-,TRBJ1-1,CASSLRGRVTEAFF,TGTGCCAGCAGCCTGAGGGGGAGAGTAACTGAAGCTTTCTTT
TRBV9,-,TRBD1,TRBJ2-3,CASRAIQGAGLSGPYDTDTQYF,TGTGCCAGCAGGGCCATACAGGGGGCCGGGCTCTCCGGACCTTACGACACAGATACGCAGTATTTT
TRBV7-9,-,-,TRBJ2-5,CASSALAVSETQYF,TGTGCCAGCAGCGCCTTGGCGGTTTCAGAGACCCAGTACTTC
TRBV7-2,once,TRBD2,TRBJ2-7,CASSLLLAGVPLEQYF,TGTGCCAGCAGCTTACTCCTAGCGGGAGTTCCCCTCGAGCAGTACTTC
TRBV11-2,-,-,TRBJ2-7,CASSYGQSYEQYF,TGTGCCAGCAGCTACGGACAGAGCTACGAGCAGTACTTC
TRBV29-1,few,-,TRBJ1-1,CSVGGHLNTEAFF,TGCAGCGTGGGTGGACACCTGAACACTGAAGCTTTCTTT
TRBV7-9,-,-,TRBJ2-2,CASSPGTRLTGELFF,TGTGCCAGCAGCCCAGGGACACGGTTGACCGGGGAGCTGTTTTTT
TRBV19,-,-,TRBJ1-1,CASSMTTWGWDTEAFF,TGTGCCAGTAGTATGACGACCTGGGGCTGGGACACTGAAGCTTTCTTT
TRBV6-5,-,TRBD2,TRBJ2-1,CASSQGTRRRGEQFF,TGTGCCAGCAGCCAAGGGACTAGGAGAAGGGGTGAGCAGTTCTTC
TRBV30,-,TRBD1,TRBJ1-2,CAWTTDRVGGYTF,TGTGCCTGGACCACGGACAGGGTGGGTGGCTACACCTTC
TRBV14,-,TRBD2,TRBJ2-3,CASSLHRGKRETTDTQYF,TGTGCCAGCAGCCTCCATAGAGGGAAGCGGGAGACCACAGATACGCAGTATTTT
TRBV6-1,-,-,TRBJ1-2,CASSDLYGQSLGTF,TGTGCCAGCAGTGACCTATACGGACAGTCCCTGGGCACCTTC
TRBV6-6,-,-,TRBJ2-7,CASRPEQGGRSYEQYF,TGTGCCAGCAGACCCGAACAGGGTGGAAGGTCCTACGAGCAGTACTTC
TRBV6-5,-,-,TRBJ2-1,CASTTPGQAQFF,TGTGCCAGCACCACCCCCGGCCAGGCTCAGTTCTTC
TRBV5-8,once,TRBD1,TRBJ2-7,CASSPIWGQGSYEQYF,TGTGCCAGCAGTCCGATATGGGGACAGGGATCCTACGAGCAGTACTTC
TRBV5-1,-,-,TRBJ1-2,CASSLYSNYGYTF,TGCGCCAGCAGCTTGTACAGTAACTATGGCTACACCTTC
TRBV10-3,-,-,TRBJ2-1,CAISGSLSPYNEQFF,TGTGCCATCAGTGGGTCCTTGAGCCCTTACAATGAGCAGTTCTTC
TRBV5-1,-,TRBD1,TRBJ1-2,CASSLDRTGGFGYGYTF,TGCGCCAGCAGCTTGGACCGGACAGGGGGCTTCGGCTATGGCTACACCTTC
TRBV30,-,-,TRBJ2-7,CAWSPSSRGEQYF,TGTGCCTGGAGTCCTAGCTCCCGGGGGGAGCAGTACTTC
TRBV19,-,TRBD2,TRBJ2-7,CASSIGGGSSYEQYF,TGTGCCAGTAGTATAGGGGGCGGGAGCTCCTACGAGCAGTACTTC
TRBV19,-,TRBD1,TRBJ2-7,CASSVGTGGWYEQYF,TGTGCCAGTAGTGTCGGGACAGGGGGCTGGTACGAGCAGTACTTC
TRBV18,-,-,TRBJ1-5,CASSPQTGGNQPQHF,TGTGCCAGCTCACCACAAACCGGGGGGAATCAGCCCCAGCATTTT
TRBV15,-,-,TRBJ2-7,CATSSGYTSYEQYF,TGTGCCACCAGCAGCGGGTACACCTCCTACGAGCAGTACTTC
TRBV30,-,-,TRBJ2-1,CAWRMVGIGDEQFF,TGTGCCTGGAGGATGGTCGGGATTGGGGATGAGCAGTTCTTC
TRBV6-5,-,-,TRBJ2-7,CASSTGADEQYF,TGTGCCAGCAGCACAGGAGCTGACGAGCAGTACTTC
TRBV15,-,TRBD1,TRBJ1-4,CATSRPQDREAEKLFF,TGTGCCACCAGCAGACCCCAGGACAGGGAAGCTGAAAAACTGTTTTTT
TRBV5-6,-,TRBD1,TRBJ1-2,CASSLGQGARNGYTF,TGTGCCAGCAGCTTGGGACAGGGGGCGCGCAACGGCTACACCTTC
TRBV13,-,-,TRBJ2-3,CASSPTVTPSTDTQYF,TGTGCCAGCAGCCCAACAGTCACCCCTAGCACAGATACGCAGTATTTT
TRBV6-4,once,-,TRBJ1-1,CASSEQGNTEAFF,TGTGCCAGCAGTGAACAGGGTAACACTGAAGCTTTCTTT
TRBV9,-,TRBD1,TRBJ2-7,CASSRDRGPVTGEQYF,TGTGCCAGCAGCAGAGACAGGGGGCCGGTTACGGGGGAGCAGTACTTC
TRBV7-9,-,-,TRBJ2-7,CASSLSRQASYEQYF,TGTGCCAGCAGCCTATCGAGACAGGCAAGCTACGAGCAGTACTTC
TRBV6-1,-,TRBD2,TRBJ2-3,CASSAPRGTGGISGTDTQYF,TGTGCCAGCAGTGCCCCCCGGGGGACGGGGGGGATATCGGGCACAGATACGCAGTATTTT